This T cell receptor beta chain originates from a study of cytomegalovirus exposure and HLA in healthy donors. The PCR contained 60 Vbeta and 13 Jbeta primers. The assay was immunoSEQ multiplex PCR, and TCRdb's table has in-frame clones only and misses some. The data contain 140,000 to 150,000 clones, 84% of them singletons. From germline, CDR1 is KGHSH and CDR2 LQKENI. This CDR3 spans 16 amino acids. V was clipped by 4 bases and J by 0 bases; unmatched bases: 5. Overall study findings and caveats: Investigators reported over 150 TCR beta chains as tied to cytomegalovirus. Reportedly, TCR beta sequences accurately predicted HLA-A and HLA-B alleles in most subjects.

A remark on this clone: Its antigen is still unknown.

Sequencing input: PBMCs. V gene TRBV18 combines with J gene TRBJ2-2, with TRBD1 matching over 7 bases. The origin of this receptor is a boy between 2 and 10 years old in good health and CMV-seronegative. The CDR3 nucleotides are TGTGCCAGCTCACTCTGGACAGGTTCGAACACCGGGGAGCTGTTTTTT. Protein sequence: CASSLWTGSNTGELFF.